This T cell receptor (beta chain) was retrieved from a study of T-cell reconstitution after alpha-beta-depleted transplantation in children. Study-level points and caveats: As was reported, about two months after transplant, alpha-beta T cells came from several hundred expanded graft clones.

Construction of the TCRbeta library involved unique molecular identifiers. TCRdb fed the PCR reads into MiXCR, producing one record per CDR3 protein. This table holds 95,000 to 150,000 distinct CDR3 sequences, under 30% found once. There are 15 residues in the CDR3. J lost 4 bases, V lost 6 bases, and 9 bases had no gene match. This clonotype was seen many times. Its antigen is as yet unknown. This material consisted of PBMCs, mostly from graft donor cells, taken 180 days after TCRalphabeta/CD19-depleted stem cell transplant. The source of this sequence is a male patient aged 2 to 10 who had a stem cell transplant for chronic granulomatous disease, so the T cells may come from the graft donor. The chain recombines TRBV12-3 or TRBV12-4 with TRBJ2-5; 9 bases line up with TRBD1. As DNA, the CDR3 is TGTGCCAGCAGCAGAACCGGGACAGGGATAGAGACCCAGTACTTC. Translating gives CASSRTGTGIETQYF.